This T cell receptor (beta chain) was sequenced in a study of T-cell memory formation after mild COVID-19 (dated by TCRdb to the early 2020s). About the full investigation: Most TCR sequence clusters were specific to one of the two donors. In two donors, T-cell clones that expanded and contracted after mild COVID-19 were followed by sequencing TCRalpha and TCRbeta repertoires longitudinally. The cohort was made up of two young adult volunteers, one female and one male, who were previously healthy.

From a lookup of the germline V gene, CDR1 and CDR2 are SNHLY and FYNNEI. Compared with germline, V lacks 6 bases and J lacks 12 bases; bases without a gene match: 6. From the cysteine up to the phenylalanine, the CDR3 has a length of 13 residues. The sequence is cut down to CDR3 DNA, 39 bases in frame from base 1. Sequencing instrument: Illumina NovaSeq 6000. Using 5'RACE with constant-segment primers, TCRalpha and TCRbeta cDNA libraries were constructed, with sample barcodes and unique molecular identifiers added in the process. RNA was extracted from every sample with Trizol reagent. Library amplification was performed in two PCR steps, and a second sample barcode and Illumina TruSeq adapters were introduced in the second step. Sequencing of libraries was performed on an Illumina NovaSeq with 2 x 150 bp paired-end reads. The paper's processing steps were these. Reads were demultiplexed and collapsed into UMI-guided consensus sequences with migec v1.2.7. Using mixcr v2.1.11, the UMI consensuses were aligned to TRA and TRB V and J templates and assembled into clonotypes. Clonotypes were classified as expanded or contracted when called significant by both edgeR and NoisET, with noise models trained on biological replicates. For edgeR calls, a false discovery rate-adjusted p below 0.01 and a log2 fold-change threshold of 1 were applied. As an exploratory analysis of dynamics, PCA with hierarchical clustering was applied to max-normalized trajectories of the 1000 most abundant clonotypes. Separately sequenced CD4+ and CD8+ repertoires were used to assign a CD4 or CD8 phenotype to each responding clone. TCRdb trimmed public reads at Q25 via fastp, called clones via MiXCR and kept in-frame beta chains. Each CDR3 protein appears once, grouped with its most common genes and DNA. The V and J calls here are based on TCRdb, not the publication. The sample contains hundreds of thousands of distinct CDR3 sequences, around 28% of them found a single time. About 13% of the sample is in the top ten clones.

What the authors observed across the whole study: Some responding clones were found in pre-infection memory, which suggests that pre-existing cross-reactive memory T cells took part in the SARS-CoV-2 response. SARS-CoV-2 specificity of the second-wave clones peaking on day 37 was not confirmed. Contracting CD4+ clones were found mainly in CM and EM memory subsets, while CD8+ clones were enriched in EMRA. The study covered only two mild cases, and larger cohorts including severe cases with pre-infection samples were considered necessary. Clones contracting from day 15 to 85 had balanced CD4/CD8 phenotypes, while a second wave expanding from day 15 to 37 was biased towards CD4+.

A few counts support this clonotype. The antigen it binds to is not known. There are no base qualities to consult, and no much larger clone falls within one base. Ficoll-Paque density gradient centrifugation was the method used to isolate PBMCs. Source material: PBMCs or a T cell subset sorted from them (not recorded which). The rearranged segments are TRBV2 and TRBJ2-1; TRBD2 agrees with 12 junctional bases. This receptor was identified in an adult woman who had mild COVID-19 (a few samples of this study predate the infection). The sample titles of this study are shuffled in the database, so cell type and time point are left out; the donor was told from shared clones. The CDR3 protein sequence reads: CASRPTSGSSQFF. The nucleotide sequence is given as TGTGCCAGCAGACCGACTAGCGGGAGTTCGCAGTTCTTC.